This TCR beta chain was identified during a study of beta chain features in type 1 diabetes. The authors reverse transcribed all of the isolated RNA, so sequencing captured expressed TCRB transcripts. Using immunoSEQ multiplex PCR, the repertoire was profiled, and TCRdb retains in-frame clones only, with some absent. The sample has 310,000 or so clones, 9.5% to 12% seen once. Germline values: CDR1 SGHTA, CDR2 FQGNSA. The CDR3 has 16 amino acids. The ends lost 1 base at V and 2 bases at J; junction bases unmatched: 5. The sequenced sample consisted of naive CD4+ T cells from blood. The chain uses TRBV7-2 and TRBJ2-3, with 8 bases aligning to TRBD2. The receptor was derived from a woman in her 30s in good health. The CDR3 coding sequence is TGTGCCAGCAGCTTAGGTAGCGGGACTACCACAGATACGCAGTATTTT. This codes for CASSLGSGTTTDTQYF.